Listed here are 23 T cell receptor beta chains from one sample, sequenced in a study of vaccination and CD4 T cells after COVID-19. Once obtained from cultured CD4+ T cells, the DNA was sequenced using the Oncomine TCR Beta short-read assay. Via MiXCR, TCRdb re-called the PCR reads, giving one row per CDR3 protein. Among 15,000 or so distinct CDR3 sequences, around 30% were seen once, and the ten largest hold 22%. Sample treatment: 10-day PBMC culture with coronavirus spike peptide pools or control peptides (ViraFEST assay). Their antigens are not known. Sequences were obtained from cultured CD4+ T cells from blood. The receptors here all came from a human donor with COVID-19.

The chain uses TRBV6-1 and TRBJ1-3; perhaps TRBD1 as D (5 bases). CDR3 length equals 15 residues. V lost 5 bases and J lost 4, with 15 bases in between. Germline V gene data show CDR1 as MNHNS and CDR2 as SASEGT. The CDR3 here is CASSPTGPWGNTIYF. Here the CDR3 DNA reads TGTGCCAGCAGTCCCACGGGACCATGGGGAAACACCATATATTTT.

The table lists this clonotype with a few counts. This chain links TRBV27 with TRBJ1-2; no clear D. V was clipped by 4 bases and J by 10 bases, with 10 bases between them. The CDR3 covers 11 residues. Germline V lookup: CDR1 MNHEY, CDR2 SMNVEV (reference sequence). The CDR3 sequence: CASSSRTLYTF. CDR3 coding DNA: TGTGCCAGCAGTTCAAGGACCCTCTACACCTTC.

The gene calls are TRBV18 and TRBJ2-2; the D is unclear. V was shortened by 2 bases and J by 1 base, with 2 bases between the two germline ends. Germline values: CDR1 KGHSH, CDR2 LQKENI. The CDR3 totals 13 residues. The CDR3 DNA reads TGTGCCAGCTCACCAGAGAACACCGGGGAGCTGTTTTTT. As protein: CASSPENTGELFF.

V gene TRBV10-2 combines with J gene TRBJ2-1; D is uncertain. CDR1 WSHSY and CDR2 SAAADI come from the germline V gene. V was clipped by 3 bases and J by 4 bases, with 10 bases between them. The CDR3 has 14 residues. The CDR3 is CASSDPGKYNEQFF. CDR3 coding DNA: TGCGCCAGCAGTGACCCCGGCAAGTACAATGAGCAGTTCTTC.

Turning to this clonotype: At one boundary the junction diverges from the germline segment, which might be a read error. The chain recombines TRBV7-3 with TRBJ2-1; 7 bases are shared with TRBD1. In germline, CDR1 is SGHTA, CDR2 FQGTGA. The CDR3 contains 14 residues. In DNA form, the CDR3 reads TGCGCCAGCAGCCCCCGGACAGGCCTCAACGGGCAGTTCTTC. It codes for CASSPRTGLNGQFF.

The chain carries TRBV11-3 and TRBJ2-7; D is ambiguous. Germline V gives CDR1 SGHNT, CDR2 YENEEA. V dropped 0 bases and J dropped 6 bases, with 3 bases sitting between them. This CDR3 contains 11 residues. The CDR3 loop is CASSLEREQYF. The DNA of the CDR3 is TGTGCCAGCAGCTTAGAGCGCGAGCAGTACTTC.

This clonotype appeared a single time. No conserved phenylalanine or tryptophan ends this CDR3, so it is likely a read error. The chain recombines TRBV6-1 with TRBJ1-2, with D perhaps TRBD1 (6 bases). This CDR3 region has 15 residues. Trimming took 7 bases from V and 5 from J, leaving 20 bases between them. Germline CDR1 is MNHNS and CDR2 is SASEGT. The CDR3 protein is CASTDQVGGRYGYTS. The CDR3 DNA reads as TGTGCCAGCACCGATCAGGTAGGGGGGAGGTATGGCTACACCTCC.

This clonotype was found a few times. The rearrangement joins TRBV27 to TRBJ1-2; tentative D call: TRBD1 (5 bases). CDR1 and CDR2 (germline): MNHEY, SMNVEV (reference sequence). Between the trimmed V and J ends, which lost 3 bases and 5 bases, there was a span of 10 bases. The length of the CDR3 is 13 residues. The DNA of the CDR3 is TGTGCCAGCAGTTTTGCAGGGCGGTATGGCTACACCTTC. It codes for CASSFAGRYGYTF.

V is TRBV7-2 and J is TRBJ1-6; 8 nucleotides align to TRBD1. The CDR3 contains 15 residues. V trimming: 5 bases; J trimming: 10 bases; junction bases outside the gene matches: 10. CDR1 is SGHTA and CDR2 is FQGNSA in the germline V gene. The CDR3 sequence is CASSVRQGSMSPLHF. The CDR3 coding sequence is TGTGCCAGCAGCGTAAGACAGGGGAGTATGTCACCCCTCCACTTT. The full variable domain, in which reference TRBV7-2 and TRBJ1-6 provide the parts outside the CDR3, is GAGVSQSPSNKVTEKGKDVELRCDPISGHTALYWYRQSLGQGLEFLIYFQGNSAPDKSGLPSDRFSAERTGGSVSTLTIQRTQQEDSAVYLCASSVRQGSMSPLHFGNGTRLTVT.

CDR3 sequence reads: CSAREWGDGGGSPLHF. The CDR3 coding sequence is TGCAGTGCTAGAGAGTGGGGGGATGGGGGTGGATCACCCCTCCACTTT. This chain joins TRBV20-1 and TRBJ1-6; D is possibly TRBD1 (5 bases). The CDR3 runs to 16 residues. V lost 0 bases to trimming and J lost 10 bases, with 19 bases between them. Germline-derived CDR1 and CDR2 are DFQATT and SNEGSKA (reference sequence).

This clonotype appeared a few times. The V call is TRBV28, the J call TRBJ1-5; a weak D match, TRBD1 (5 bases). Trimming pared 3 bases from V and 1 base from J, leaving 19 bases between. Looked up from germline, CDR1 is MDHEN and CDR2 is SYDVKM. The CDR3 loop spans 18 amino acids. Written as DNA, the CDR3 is TGTGCCAGCAGTTTGGAGGGACCCCAGAGGATAAGCAATCAGCCCCAGCATTTT. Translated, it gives CASSLEGPQRISNQPQHF.

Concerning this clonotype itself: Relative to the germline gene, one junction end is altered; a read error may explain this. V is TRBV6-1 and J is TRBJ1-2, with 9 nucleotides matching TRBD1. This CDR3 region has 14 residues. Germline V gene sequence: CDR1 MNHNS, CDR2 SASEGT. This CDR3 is CASSGTGEVYGHTF. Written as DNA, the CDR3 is TGTGCCAGCAGTGGGACAGGGGAGGTCTATGGCCACACCTTC.

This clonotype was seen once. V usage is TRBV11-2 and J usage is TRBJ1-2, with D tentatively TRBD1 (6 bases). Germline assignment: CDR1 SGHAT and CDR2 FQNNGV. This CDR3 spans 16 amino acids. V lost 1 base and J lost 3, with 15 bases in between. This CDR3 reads CASSLGYGAGDYGYTF. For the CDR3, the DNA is TGTGCCAGCAGCTTAGGATACGGGGCAGGGGACTATGGCTACACCTTC.

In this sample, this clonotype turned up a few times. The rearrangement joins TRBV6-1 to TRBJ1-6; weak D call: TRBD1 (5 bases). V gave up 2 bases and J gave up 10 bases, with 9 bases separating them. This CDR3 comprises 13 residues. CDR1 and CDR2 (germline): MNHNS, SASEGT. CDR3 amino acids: CASSEMRGSPLHF. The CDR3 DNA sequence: TGTGCCAGCAGTGAAATGAGGGGATCACCCCTCCACTTT.

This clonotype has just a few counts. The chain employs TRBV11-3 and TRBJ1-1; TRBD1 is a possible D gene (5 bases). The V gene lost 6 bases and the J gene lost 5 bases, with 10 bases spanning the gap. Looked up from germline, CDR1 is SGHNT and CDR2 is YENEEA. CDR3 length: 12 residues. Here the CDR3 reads CASSPGGTEAFF. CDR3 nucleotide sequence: TGTGCCAGCAGTCCTGGGGGGACTGAAGCTTTCTTT.

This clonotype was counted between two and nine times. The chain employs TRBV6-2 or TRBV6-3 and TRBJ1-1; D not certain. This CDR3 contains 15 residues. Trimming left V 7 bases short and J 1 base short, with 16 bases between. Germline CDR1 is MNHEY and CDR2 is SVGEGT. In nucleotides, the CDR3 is TGTGCCAGCACCCCCTTCTTCGGGGAGAACACTGAAGCTTTCTTT. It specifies CASTPFFGENTEAFF.

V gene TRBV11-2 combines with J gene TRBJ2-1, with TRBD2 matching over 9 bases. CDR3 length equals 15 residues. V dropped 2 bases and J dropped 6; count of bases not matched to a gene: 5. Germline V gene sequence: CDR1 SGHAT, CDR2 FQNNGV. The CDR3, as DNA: TGTGCCAGCAGCTTATCCCTAGCGGGGCCCAATGAGCAGTTCTTC. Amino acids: CASSLSLAGPNEQFF.

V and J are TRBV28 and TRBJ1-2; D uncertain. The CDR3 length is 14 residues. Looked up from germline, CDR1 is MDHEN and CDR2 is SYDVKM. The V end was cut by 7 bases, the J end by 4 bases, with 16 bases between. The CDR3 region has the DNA TGTGCCAGCACCACGCGCCGGAGTCGCTATGGCTACACCTTC. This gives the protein CASTTRRSRYGYTF.

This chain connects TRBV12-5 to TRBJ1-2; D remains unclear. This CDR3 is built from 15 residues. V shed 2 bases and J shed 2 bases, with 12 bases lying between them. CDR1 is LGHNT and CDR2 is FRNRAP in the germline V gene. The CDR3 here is CASGLLSGRNYGYTF. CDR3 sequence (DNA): TGTGCTAGTGGTTTGTTAAGTGGTCGCAACTATGGCTACACCTTC.

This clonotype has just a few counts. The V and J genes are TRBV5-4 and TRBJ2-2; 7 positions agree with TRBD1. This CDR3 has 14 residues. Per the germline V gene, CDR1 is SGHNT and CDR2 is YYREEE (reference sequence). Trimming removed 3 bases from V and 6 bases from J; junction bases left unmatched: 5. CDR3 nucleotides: TGTGCCAGCAGCTACGACAGGGCGGCCGGGGAGCTGTTTTTT. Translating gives CASSYDRAAGELFF.

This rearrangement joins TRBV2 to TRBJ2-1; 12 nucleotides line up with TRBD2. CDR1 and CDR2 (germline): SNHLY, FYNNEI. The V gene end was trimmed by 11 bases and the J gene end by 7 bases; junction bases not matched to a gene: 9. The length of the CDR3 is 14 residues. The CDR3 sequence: CASKTSGGSNEQFF. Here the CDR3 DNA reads TGTGCCTCCAAGACTAGCGGGGGATCAAATGAGCAGTTCTTC.

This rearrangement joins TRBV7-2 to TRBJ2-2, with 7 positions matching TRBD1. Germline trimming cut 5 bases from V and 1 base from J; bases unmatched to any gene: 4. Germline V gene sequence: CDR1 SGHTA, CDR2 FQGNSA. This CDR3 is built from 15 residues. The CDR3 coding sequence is TGTGCCAGCAGCACCTACAGGGGGAACACCGGGGAGCTGTTTTTT. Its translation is CASSTYRGNTGELFF.

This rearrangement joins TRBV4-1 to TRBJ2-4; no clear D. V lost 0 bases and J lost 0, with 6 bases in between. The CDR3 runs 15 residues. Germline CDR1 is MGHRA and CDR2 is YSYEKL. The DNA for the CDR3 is TGCGCCAGCAGCCAAGATATAGTAGCCAAAAACATTCAGTACTTC. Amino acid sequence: CASSQDIVAKNIQYF.